This TCR beta chain was recorded in a study of blood T cell repertoires in COVID-19. The overall study: Samples came from the United States, Italy and Spain, spanning acute and convalescent COVID-19. T cells, B-cell-depleted T cells, or PBMCs provided the cDNA or gDNA that served as material.

Per the germline V gene, CDR1 is SNHLY and CDR2 is FYNNEI. The germline V and J ends were trimmed by 2 bases and 4 bases, with 13 bases remaining between them. The CDR3 is made up of 15 amino acids. Seattle-derived patients entered the study during active infection and were followed longitudinally. The authors' processing: Nucleated cell counts were estimated from reference gene primer amplification. Assay: immunoSEQ multiplex PCR; the TCRdb copy retains only in-frame clones and omits some. That table is the source of V, J and clone size, and D and trimming were worked out from the DNA. The sample contains 100,000 to 150,000 clones, roughly four fifths of which appear only once.

V gene TRBV2 combines with J gene TRBJ2-3; a possible D gene is TRBD2 (5 bases). The sequencing sample was made of peripheral blood. The TCR comes from a man older than 75 with COVID-19, enrolled during active disease. The CDR3, as DNA: TGTGCCAGCAGTGAAAGGGCGACGGAGGCAGATACGCAGTATTTT. Its translation: CASSERATEADTQYF.